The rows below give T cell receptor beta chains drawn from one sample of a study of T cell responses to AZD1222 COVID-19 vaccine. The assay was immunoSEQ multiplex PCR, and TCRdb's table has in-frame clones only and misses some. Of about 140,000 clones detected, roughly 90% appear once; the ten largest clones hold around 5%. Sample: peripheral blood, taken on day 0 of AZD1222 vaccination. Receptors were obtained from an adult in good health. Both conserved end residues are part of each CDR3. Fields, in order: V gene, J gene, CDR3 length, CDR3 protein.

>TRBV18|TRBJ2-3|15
CASSPPVDPTDTQCF
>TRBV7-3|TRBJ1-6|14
CASSEGGYNSPLHF
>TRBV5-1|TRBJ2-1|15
CASEVGGSSYNEQFF
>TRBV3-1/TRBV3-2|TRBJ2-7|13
CASSQESWALQYF
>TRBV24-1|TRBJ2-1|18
CATSDSATSVNSYNEQFF
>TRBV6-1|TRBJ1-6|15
CASSDLIFYNSPLHF
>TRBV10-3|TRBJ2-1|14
CAISYNREYNEQFF
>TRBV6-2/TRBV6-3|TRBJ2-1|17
CASTPGVGTPWNNEQFF
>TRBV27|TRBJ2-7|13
CASSLGLAHEQYF
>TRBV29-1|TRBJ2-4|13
CSAGQALRDIQYF
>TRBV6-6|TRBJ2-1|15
CASNTGSSSYNEQFF
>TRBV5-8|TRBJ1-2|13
CASSRGFNYGYTF
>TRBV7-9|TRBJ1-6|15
CASSSTQGDNSPLHF
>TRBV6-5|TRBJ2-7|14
CASRRDRGKYEQYF
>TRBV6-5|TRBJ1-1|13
CASSYGLSTEAFF
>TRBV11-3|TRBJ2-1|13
CASSLVGGNEQFF
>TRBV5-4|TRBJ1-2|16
CASSLVGQGSNYGYTF
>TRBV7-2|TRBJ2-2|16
CASSLVGGSATGELFF
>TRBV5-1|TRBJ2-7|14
CASSLWAGVPEQYF
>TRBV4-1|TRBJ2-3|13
CASSHPRTDTQYF
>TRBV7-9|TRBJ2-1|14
CASVWGESYNEQFF
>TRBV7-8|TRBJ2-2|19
CASSSGLAGGLSNTGELFF
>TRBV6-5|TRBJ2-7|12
CASSYQVDEQYF
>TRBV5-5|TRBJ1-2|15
CASSLESTANYGYTF
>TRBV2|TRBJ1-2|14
CASSDRGEGYGYTF
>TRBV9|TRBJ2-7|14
CASSSPGAAYEQYF
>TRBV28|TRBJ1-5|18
CASSFWISGQGLFQPQHF
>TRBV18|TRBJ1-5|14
CASSPQGKGQPQHF
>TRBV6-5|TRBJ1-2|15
CASSSRTGGAYGYTF
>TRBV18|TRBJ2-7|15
CASSPRPSGSSEQYF
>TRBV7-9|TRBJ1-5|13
CASSHLGGQPQHF
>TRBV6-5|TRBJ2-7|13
CASEGLRAYEQYF
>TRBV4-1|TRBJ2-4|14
CASSQVGSLNIQYF
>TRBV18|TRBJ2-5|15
CASSHGSPGVETQYF
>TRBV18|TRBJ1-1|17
CASSMTGTLIRNTEAFF
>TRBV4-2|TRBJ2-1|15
CASSQVSGSGQEQFF
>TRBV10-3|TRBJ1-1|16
CAISESIFRDVRSAFF